Included here is one TCR beta chain sequence, with context. The record originates from a study of blood T cell repertoires in COVID-19. Study background: The cDNA or gDNA used as material had been derived from T cells, B-cell-depleted T cells, or PBMCs.

Clones were sequenced by immunoSEQ multiplex PCR, and TCRdb holds only the in-frame ones, with some missing. The table shows about 87,000 clones, with approximately 82% occurring only once. Trimming pared 3 bases from V and 1 base from J, leaving 13 bases between. CDR1 is KGHDR, CDR2 SFDVKD, per germline. This CDR3 region has 16 residues. The TCR sequence derives from a woman between 70 and 85 years old with acute or convalescent COVID-19. The chain is built from TRBV24-1 and TRBJ2-3; possible D gene TRBD2, 5 bases. The sequenced sample consisted of peripheral blood. The CDR3 is CATSDGLLAGTDTQYF. In DNA form, the CDR3 reads TGTGCCACCAGTGATGGCCTCCTAGCAGGCACAGATACGCAGTATTTT.